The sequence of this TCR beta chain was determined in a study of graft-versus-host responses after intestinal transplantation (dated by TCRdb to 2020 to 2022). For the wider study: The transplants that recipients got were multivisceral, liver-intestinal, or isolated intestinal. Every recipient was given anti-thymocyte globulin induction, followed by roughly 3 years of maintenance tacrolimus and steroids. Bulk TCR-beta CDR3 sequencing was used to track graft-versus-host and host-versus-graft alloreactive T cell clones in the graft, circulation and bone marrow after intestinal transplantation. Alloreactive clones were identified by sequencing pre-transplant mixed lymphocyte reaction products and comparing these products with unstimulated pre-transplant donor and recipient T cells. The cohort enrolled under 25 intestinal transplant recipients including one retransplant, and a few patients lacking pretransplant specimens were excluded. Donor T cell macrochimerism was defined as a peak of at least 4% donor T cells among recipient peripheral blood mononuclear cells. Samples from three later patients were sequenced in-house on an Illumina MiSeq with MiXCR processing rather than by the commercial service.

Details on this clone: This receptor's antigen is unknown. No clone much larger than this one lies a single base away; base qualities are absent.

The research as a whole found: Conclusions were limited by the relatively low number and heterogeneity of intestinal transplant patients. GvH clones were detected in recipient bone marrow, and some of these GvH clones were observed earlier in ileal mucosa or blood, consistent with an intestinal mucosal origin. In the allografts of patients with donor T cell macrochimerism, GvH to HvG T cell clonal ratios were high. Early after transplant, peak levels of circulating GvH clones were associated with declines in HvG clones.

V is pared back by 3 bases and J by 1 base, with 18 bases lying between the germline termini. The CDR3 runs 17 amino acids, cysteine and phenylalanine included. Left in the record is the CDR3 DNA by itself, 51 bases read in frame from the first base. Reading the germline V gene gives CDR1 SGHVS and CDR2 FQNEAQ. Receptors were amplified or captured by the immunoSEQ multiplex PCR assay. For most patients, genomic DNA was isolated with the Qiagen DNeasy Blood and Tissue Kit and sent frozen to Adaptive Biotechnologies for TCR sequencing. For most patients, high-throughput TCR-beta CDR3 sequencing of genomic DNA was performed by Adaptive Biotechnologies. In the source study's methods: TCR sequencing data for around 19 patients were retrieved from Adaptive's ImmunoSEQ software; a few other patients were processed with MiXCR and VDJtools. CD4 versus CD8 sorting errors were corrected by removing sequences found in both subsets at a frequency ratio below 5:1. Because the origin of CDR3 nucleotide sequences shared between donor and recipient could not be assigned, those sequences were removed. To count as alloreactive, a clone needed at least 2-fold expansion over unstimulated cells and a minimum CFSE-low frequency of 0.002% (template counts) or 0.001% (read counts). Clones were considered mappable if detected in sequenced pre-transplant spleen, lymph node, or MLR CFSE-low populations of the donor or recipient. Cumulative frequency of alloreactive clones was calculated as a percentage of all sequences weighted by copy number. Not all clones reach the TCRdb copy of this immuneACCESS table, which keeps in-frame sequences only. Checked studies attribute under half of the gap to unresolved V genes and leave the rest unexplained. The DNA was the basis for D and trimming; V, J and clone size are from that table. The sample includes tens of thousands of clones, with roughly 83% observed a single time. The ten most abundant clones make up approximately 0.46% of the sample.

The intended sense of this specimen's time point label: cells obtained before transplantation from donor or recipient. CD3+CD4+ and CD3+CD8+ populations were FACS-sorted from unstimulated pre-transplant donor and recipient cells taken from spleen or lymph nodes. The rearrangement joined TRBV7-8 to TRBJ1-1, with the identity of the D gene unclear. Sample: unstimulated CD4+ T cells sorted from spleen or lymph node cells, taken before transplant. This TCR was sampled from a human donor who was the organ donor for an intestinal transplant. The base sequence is TGTGCCAGCAGCTTCCGACATCCTGGGAGCGCGAACACTGAAGCTTTCTTT. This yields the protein CASSFRHPGSANTEAFF.